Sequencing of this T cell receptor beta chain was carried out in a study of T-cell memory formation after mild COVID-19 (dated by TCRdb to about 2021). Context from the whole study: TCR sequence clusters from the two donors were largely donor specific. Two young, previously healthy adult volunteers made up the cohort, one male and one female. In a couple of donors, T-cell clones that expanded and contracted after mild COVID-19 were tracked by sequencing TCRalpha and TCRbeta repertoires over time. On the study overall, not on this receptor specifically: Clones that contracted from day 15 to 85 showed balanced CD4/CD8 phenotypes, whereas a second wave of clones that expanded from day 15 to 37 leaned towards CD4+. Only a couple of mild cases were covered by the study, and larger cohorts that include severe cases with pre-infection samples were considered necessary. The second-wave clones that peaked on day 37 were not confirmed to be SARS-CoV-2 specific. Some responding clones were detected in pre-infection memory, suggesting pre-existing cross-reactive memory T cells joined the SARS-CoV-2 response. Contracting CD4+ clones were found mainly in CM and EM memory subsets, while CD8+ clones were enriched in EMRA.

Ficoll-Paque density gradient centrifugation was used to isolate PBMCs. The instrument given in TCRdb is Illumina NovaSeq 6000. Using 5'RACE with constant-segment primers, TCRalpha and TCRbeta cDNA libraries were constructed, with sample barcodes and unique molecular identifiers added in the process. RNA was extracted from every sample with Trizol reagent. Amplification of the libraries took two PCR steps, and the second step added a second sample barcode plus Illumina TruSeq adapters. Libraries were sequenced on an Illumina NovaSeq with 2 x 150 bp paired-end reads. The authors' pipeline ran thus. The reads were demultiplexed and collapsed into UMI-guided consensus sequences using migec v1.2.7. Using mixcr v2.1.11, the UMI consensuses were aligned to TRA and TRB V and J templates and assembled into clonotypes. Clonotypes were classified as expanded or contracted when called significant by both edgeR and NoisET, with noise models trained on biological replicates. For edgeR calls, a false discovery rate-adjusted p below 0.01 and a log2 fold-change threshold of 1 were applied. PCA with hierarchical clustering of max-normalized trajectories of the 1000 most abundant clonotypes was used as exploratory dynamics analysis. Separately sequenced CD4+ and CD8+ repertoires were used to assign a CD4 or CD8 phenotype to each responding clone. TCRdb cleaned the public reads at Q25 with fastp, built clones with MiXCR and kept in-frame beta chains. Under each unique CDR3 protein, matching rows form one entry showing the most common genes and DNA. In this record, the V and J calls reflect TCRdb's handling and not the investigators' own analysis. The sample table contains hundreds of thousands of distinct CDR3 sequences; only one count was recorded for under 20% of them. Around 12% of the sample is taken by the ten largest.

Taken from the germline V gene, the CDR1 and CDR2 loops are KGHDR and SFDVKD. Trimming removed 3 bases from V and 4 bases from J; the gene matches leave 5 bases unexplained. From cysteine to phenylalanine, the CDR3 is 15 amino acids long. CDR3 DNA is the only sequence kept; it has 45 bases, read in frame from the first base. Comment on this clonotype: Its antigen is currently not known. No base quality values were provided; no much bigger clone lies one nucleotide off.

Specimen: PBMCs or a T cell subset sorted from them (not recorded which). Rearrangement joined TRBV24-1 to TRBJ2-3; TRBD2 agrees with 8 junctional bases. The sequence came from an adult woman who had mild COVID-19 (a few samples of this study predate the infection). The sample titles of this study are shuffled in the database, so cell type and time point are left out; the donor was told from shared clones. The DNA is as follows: TGTGCCACCAGTGATCCGGGACTAGATGCAGATACGCAGTATTTT. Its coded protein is CATSDPGLDADTQYF.